This T cell receptor beta chain was identified during a study of shared clonotypes between healthy human individuals. Study-level information: CD4 naive and CD4 memory each took three plates per donor, while CD8 naive took two and CD8 memory one. Study results and caveats: Generally, naive subsets (rather than memory subsets) showed larger estimated richness. Clonotypes not shared had lower generation probabilities than those common to all four donors.

Template for every sorted-subset replicate PCR totaled roughly 200 ng DNA, 30,000 to 35,000 T cell genomes. TCRdb's copy holds only in-frame clones and misses some; the assay was immunoSEQ multiplex PCR. The data contain 1.5 million to 2.5 million clones, about 95% of them singletons. Naive CD8 cells, CD45RO-negative and positively selected for CCR7, excluded terminally differentiated effector memory CD45RA+ cells. Between the trimmed V and J ends, which lost 1 base and 0 bases, there was a span of 6 bases. The CDR3 extends over 14 amino acids. In germline, CDR1 is SGHNT, CDR2 YYREEE (reference sequence). For this clone: Its target is not known. This specimen includes other DNA sequences encoding the same CDR3.

The sequence derives from a man aged 18 to 35 in good health. Source material: naive CD8+ T cells sorted from blood. This chain joins TRBV5-4 and TRBJ2-3; D unresolved. The DNA of the CDR3 is TGTGCCAGCAGCTTGCTGGGTAGCACAGATACGCAGTATTTT. Translated, it gives CASSLLGSTDTQYF.